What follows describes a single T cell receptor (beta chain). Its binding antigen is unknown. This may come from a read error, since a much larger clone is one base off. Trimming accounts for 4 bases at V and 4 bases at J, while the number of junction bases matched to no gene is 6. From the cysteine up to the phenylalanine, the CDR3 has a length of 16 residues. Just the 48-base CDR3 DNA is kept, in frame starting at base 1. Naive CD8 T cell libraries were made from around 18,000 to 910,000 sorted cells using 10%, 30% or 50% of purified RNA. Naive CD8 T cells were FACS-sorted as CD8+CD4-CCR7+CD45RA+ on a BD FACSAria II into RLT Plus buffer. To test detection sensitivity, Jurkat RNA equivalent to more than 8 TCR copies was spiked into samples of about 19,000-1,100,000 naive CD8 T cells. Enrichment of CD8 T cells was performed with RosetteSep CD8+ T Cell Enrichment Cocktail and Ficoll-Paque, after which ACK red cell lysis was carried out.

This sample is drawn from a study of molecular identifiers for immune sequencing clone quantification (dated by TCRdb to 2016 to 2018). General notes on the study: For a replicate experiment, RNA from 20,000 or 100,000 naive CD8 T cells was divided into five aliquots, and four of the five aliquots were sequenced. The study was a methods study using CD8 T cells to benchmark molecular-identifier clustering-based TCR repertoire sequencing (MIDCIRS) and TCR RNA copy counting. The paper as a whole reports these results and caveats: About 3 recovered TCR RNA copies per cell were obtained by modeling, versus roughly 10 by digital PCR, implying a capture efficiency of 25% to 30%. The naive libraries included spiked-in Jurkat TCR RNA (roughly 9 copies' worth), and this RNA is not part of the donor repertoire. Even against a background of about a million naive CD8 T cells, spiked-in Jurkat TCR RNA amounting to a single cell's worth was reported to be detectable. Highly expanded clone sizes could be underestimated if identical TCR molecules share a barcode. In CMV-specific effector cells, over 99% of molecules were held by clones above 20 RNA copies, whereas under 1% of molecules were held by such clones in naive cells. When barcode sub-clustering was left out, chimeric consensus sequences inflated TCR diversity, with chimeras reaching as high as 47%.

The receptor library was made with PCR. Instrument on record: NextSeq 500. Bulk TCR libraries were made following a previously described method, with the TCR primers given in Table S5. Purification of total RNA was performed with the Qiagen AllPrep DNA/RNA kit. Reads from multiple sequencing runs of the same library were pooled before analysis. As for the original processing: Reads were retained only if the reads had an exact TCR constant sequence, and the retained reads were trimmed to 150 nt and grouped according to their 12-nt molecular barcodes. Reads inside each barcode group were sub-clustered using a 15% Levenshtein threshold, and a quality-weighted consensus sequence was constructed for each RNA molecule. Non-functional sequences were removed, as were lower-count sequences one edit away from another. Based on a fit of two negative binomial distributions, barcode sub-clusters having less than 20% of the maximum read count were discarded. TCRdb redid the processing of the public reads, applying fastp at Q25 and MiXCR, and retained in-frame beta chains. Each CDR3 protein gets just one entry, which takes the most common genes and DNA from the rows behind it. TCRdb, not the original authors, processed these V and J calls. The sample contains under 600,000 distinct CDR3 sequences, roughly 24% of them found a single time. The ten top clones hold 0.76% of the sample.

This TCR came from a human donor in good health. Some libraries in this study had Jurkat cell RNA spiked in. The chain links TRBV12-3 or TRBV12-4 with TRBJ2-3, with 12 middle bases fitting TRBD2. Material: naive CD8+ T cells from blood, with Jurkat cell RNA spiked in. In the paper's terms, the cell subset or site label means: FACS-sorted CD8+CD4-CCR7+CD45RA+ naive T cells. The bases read TGTGCCAGCAGTTACCCTAGCGGGGGGGCGTCAGATACGCAGTATTTT. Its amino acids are CASSYPSGGASDTQYF.